This T cell receptor beta chain was profiled in a study of blood T cells in healthy people across ages. Study conclusions and caveats: With unsorted PBMCs, a conclusive comparison of naive versus antigen-experienced cells was not possible.

Remarks on this clonotype: As yet, its antigen is unknown.

Together with a sample-barcoded 5' primer, a J-beta primer mix was included in a second PCR lasting about 6 to 11 cycles. TCRdb redid the calling of the 5' RACE reads with MiXCR, one entry per CDR3 protein. Here the sample spans hundreds of thousands of distinct CDR3 sequences, roughly three fifths being singletons. Healthy individuals of Caucasian origin from Russia, aged roughly 6 to 100, served as donors. Peripheral blood from each donor was collected in a volume of about 10 milliliters. Total RNA extracted from each sample amounted to at least 6 micrograms. Germline V gene sequence: CDR1 MNHEY, CDR2 SVGEGT. CDR3 size: 16 residues.

The sequence derives from a middle-aged man in good health. Sequencing input: blood. The V call is TRBV6-2 or TRBV6-3, the J call TRBJ2-4; 7 positions agree with TRBD2. The J call may be wrong; the DNA end is better matched by TRBJ2-5. The DNA for the CDR3 is TGTGCCAGCAGTTACTCGATCGCGGGAGTCCAGGAGACCCAGTACTTC. It encodes CASSYSIAGVQETQYF.